Here is one TCR beta chain with its context. Germline V gene data show CDR1 as LNHDA and CDR2 as SQIVND (reference sequence). The CDR3 loop spans 13 amino acids. Trimming pared 5 bases from V and 0 bases from J, leaving 8 bases between. The sample originates from a study of OX40 agonist ivuxolimab in advanced cancers. The data were produced by immunoSEQ multiplex PCR, yet TCRdb's version contains in-frame clones alone and is incomplete. The table has tens of thousands of clones, roughly 80% seen once. This material consisted of CD4+ or CD8+ T cells sorted from blood, taken in a trial of the OX40 agonist ivuxolimab. The chain recombines TRBV19 with TRBJ2-7; a possible D gene is TRBD2 (6 bases). The TCR was taken from an adult with an advanced solid tumor such as melanoma, head and neck, liver or kidney cancer. CDR3 amino acids: CASSSTSSYEQYF. The CDR3 DNA reads as TGTGCCAGTAGTTCGACTAGCTCCTACGAGCAGTACTTC.